The text below deals with one T cell receptor beta chain. Its recognized antigen is unknown. There are no base qualities to consult, and no much larger clone falls within one base. The record originates from a study of T cell responses to AZD1222 COVID-19 vaccine (dated by TCRdb to about 2021). About the full investigation: A total of approximately 230 trial participants underwent TCR sequencing, of whom nearly 210 received two doses of AZD1222 and 26 received two doses of the MenACWY control vaccine. Trial participants were enrolled by age into 18-55, 56-69 and 70-plus year subgroups, with about 150, 27 and 61 TCR-sequenced participants respectively. The research as a whole found: Nearly half of unique spike-specific TCRs reportedly recognized epitopes outside regions mutated in the B.1.351 and B.1.1.7 variants. Spike-specific TCR breadth and depth rose significantly after two AZD1222 doses compared with day 0 and with MenACWY recipients. Vaccine-associated CD4 TCRs spanned the whole spike protein, with dominant responses in regions 160-218 and 743-854. The 56-69-year group was small, and its depth increase did not reach significance, likely because of low power. Conclusions about previously exposed vaccinees are limited, since just five or six AZD1222 recipients were seropositive for SARS-CoV-2 at baseline. No day 14 peak-response samples were available, so repertoires were characterized only after the peak T cell response. Participants were mostly white British, with more females than males. The authors suggested clonal diversity may have been underestimated.

CDR1 and CDR2 (SNHLY, FYNNEI) derive from the germline V gene. The CDR3 measures 14 amino acids from cysteine to phenylalanine. Of the read, only the CDR3 DNA is kept; its 42 bases are in frame from base 1. Trimming removed 2 bases from V and 5 bases from J; the gene matches leave 3 bases unexplained. The CDR3 regions of human TCRbeta chains were subjected to immunosequencing. In the authors' own workflow: Repertoire TCRs were checked for matches against a reference library of SARS-CoV-2-specific TCRs that had been generated using the MIRA antigen-specificity platform. Breadth meant the fraction of unique TCRs that were SARS-CoV-2-associated, whereas depth meant the fraction of total T cells that were SARS-CoV-2-associated. Each spike-specific TCR was assigned to its reactive spike region and to a CD4 or CD8 class using the MIRA data. Log10-transformed breadth and depth values were compared by one-way ANOVA with Sidak's multiple comparisons tests. This is the immuneACCESS table as TCRdb keeps it, with only in-frame sequences that have V and J called. A part of the clones is gone; compared with another copy, unresolved V genes explain less than half, and the rest is unexplained. V, J and clone size derive from that table, while D and trimming were established from the DNA sequence. The sample contains 110,000 or so clones, approximately 89% of them found a single time. Around 3.3% of the sample belongs to the ten largest clones.

Interpreted using the paper, the time point label stands for: baseline before first vaccination. This sample's treatment or condition label indicates: meningococcal conjugate vaccine given as trial control. Vaccinee samples came from UK trials COV001 and COV002, including a single-blind randomized controlled phase 2/3 trial of AZD1222 (ChAdOx1 nCoV-19) in healthy adults. Trial participant PBMC samples were collected at day 0 and day 28 after the second dose for TCRbeta chain sequencing. The chain uses TRBV2 and TRBJ1-5, with 7 junctional bases fitting TRBD1. The clonotype originates from an adult in good health. Material: peripheral blood, obtained on day 0 of MenACWY control vaccination. The DNA reads as follows: TGTGCCAGCAGTGAAACAGGGGTACATCAGCCCCAGCATTTT. Protein translation: CASSETGVHQPQHF.